The rows below give T cell receptor beta chains drawn from one sample of a study of early T cells in non-severe SARS-CoV-2 infection. TCRdb reanalysed the 5' RACE reads using MiXCR and keeps one entry per CDR3 protein. The sample shows over 30,000 distinct CDR3 sequences, approximately 5% of them seen only once. Material for sequencing was whole blood. These receptors all stem from an adult who was a healthcare worker with PCR-confirmed SARS-CoV-2 infection or an uninfected control (not recorded which). Both conserved end residues are part of each CDR3. Each record gives: V gene, clone size, J gene, D gene, CDR3 protein, CDR3 DNA. D genes are given only for firm matches. Clone size, where shown, is once, few, many, or a class for clones that have expanded.

v_gene: TRBV7-9; abundance: medium-sized; j_gene: TRBJ2-3; d_gene: NA; CDR3aa: CASSRSSASTDTQYF; CDR3nt: TGTGCCAGCAGCCGGTCTAGCGCAAGCACAGATACGCAGTATTTT
v_gene: TRBV7-9; abundance: many; j_gene: TRBJ1-2; d_gene: NA; CDR3aa: CASSQTAYYGYTF; CDR3nt: TGTGCCAGCAGCCAAACAGCCTACTATGGCTACACCTTC
v_gene: TRBV7-9; abundance: many; j_gene: TRBJ2-7; d_gene: NA; CDR3aa: CASTDNSYEQYF; CDR3nt: TGTGCCAGCACGGACAACTCCTACGAGCAGTACTTC
v_gene: TRBV5-6; abundance: NA; j_gene: TRBJ1-2; d_gene: NA; CDR3aa: CASSLDGTPPTFYGYTF; CDR3nt: TGTGCCAGCAGCTTGGATGGGACACCGCCTACCTTCTATGGCTACACCTTC
v_gene: TRBV7-2; abundance: many; j_gene: TRBJ2-5; d_gene: NA; CDR3aa: CASSSPGTVKGTQYF; CDR3nt: TGTGCCAGCAGCTCTCCCGGGACCGTAAAGGGGACCCAGTACTTC
v_gene: TRBV6-1; abundance: many; j_gene: TRBJ2-3; d_gene: NA; CDR3aa: CASSEAGTRWSDTQYF; CDR3nt: TGTGCCAGCAGTGAAGCAGGGACACGATGGTCAGATACGCAGTATTTT
v_gene: TRBV24-1; abundance: many; j_gene: TRBJ2-1; d_gene: NA; CDR3aa: CATSDLGTSSAYNEQFF; CDR3nt: TGTGCCACCAGTGATTTGGGGACTTCATCGGCCTACAATGAGCAGTTCTTC
v_gene: TRBV11-3; abundance: once; j_gene: TRBJ1-1; d_gene: NA; CDR3aa: CASSYTGWTEAFF; CDR3nt: TGTGCCAGCAGCTACACGGGGTGGACTGAAGCTTTCTTT
v_gene: TRBV5-1; abundance: many; j_gene: TRBJ2-7; d_gene: NA; CDR3aa: CASSGGVLSYEQYF; CDR3nt: TGCGCCAGCAGCGGAGGCGTCCTCTCCTACGAGCAGTACTTC
v_gene: TRBV19; abundance: many; j_gene: TRBJ1-1; d_gene: NA; CDR3aa: CASSIDLYVKGVANTEAFF; CDR3nt: TGTGCCAGTAGTATAGATCTATATGTTAAAGGGGTGGCGAACACTGAAGCTTTCTTT
v_gene: TRBV7-2; abundance: NA; j_gene: TRBJ2-3; d_gene: NA; CDR3aa: CASTRGGGSRTDTQYF; CDR3nt: TGTGCCAGCACTCGGGGAGGGGGAAGCAGGACAGATACGCAGTATTTT
v_gene: TRBV27; abundance: many; j_gene: TRBJ2-2; d_gene: TRBD2; CDR3aa: CASSNGLAGVAGELFF; CDR3nt: TGTGCCAGCAGTAACGGACTAGCGGGAGTAGCCGGGGAGCTGTTTTTT
v_gene: TRBV20-1; abundance: many; j_gene: TRBJ1-1; d_gene: NA; CDR3aa: CSAMGRRPNTEAFF; CDR3nt: TGCAGTGCTATGGGCAGAAGACCGAACACTGAAGCTTTCTTT
v_gene: TRBV7-9; abundance: many; j_gene: TRBJ2-1; d_gene: NA; CDR3aa: CASSLARLDGGSNEQFF; CDR3nt: TGTGCCAGCAGCTTAGCGCGGCTAGATGGGGGTAGCAATGAGCAGTTCTTC
v_gene: TRBV10-3; abundance: NA; j_gene: TRBJ2-7; d_gene: NA; CDR3aa: CAISEPQGSEQYF; CDR3nt: TGTGCCATCAGTGAGCCCCAGGGTAGTGAGCAGTACTTC
v_gene: TRBV6-2/TRBV6-3; abundance: few; j_gene: TRBJ2-3; d_gene: NA; CDR3aa: CASSHAKGLPVAGDTQYF; CDR3nt: TGTGCCAGCAGCCATGCCAAAGGACTACCCGTGGCAGGAGATACGCAGTATTTT
v_gene: TRBV24-1; abundance: many; j_gene: TRBJ1-5; d_gene: NA; CDR3aa: CATSDVPGTEGNQPQHF; CDR3nt: TGTGCCACCAGTGATGTTCCCGGGACTGAGGGCAATCAGCCCCAGCATTTT
v_gene: TRBV2; abundance: many; j_gene: TRBJ1-4; d_gene: NA; CDR3aa: CASREEGLGGEKLFF; CDR3nt: TGTGCCAGCAGGGAAGAGGGGCTCGGGGGTGAAAAACTGTTTTTT
v_gene: TRBV28; abundance: few; j_gene: TRBJ1-1; d_gene: NA; CDR3aa: CASSLDSQEAFF; CDR3nt: TGTGCCAGCAGTTTAGACAGTCAGGAAGCTTTCTTT
v_gene: TRBV7-2; abundance: NA; j_gene: TRBJ2-2; d_gene: NA; CDR3aa: CASSLEGVTGELFF; CDR3nt: TGTGCCAGCAGCTTAGAAGGGGTCACCGGGGAGCTGTTTTTT
v_gene: TRBV20-1; abundance: many; j_gene: TRBJ1-1; d_gene: TRBD1; CDR3aa: CSAERDRVSVNTEAFF; CDR3nt: TGCAGTGCTGAGAGGGACAGGGTTTCCGTGAACACTGAAGCTTTCTTT
v_gene: TRBV20-1; abundance: many; j_gene: TRBJ1-5; d_gene: NA; CDR3aa: CSAILRVRQPQHF; CDR3nt: TGCAGTGCTATCCTCAGGGTACGCCAGCCCCAGCATTTT
v_gene: TRBV30; abundance: many; j_gene: TRBJ1-2; d_gene: NA; CDR3aa: CAYSSESNYGYTF; CDR3nt: TGTGCCTATAGTTCGGAATCTAACTATGGCTACACCTTC
v_gene: TRBV20-1; abundance: few; j_gene: TRBJ2-7; d_gene: TRBD2; CDR3aa: CSARRGTSEYEQYF; CDR3nt: TGCAGTGCTAGAAGGGGGACTAGCGAGTACGAGCAGTACTTC
v_gene: TRBV19; abundance: many; j_gene: TRBJ2-6; d_gene: NA; CDR3aa: CASSIYTPPGANVLTF; CDR3nt: TGTGCCAGTAGTATTTATACCCCTCCTGGGGCCAACGTCCTGACTTTC
v_gene: TRBV28; abundance: many; j_gene: TRBJ1-5; d_gene: TRBD1; CDR3aa: CASSSTGTGYQPQHF; CDR3nt: TGTGCCAGCAGTTCAACCGGGACAGGGTATCAGCCCCAGCATTTT
v_gene: TRBV7-9; abundance: many; j_gene: TRBJ1-4; d_gene: NA; CDR3aa: CASSEGQKNGEKLFF; CDR3nt: TGTGCCAGCAGCGAAGGACAGAAGAACGGGGAAAAACTGTTTTTT
v_gene: TRBV7-9; abundance: many; j_gene: TRBJ2-1; d_gene: TRBD1; CDR3aa: CASSLGTGGNEQFF; CDR3nt: TGTGCCAGCAGCTTAGGTACAGGGGGCAATGAGCAGTTCTTC
v_gene: TRBV5-1; abundance: many; j_gene: TRBJ2-7; d_gene: TRBD1; CDR3aa: CASSKRTGSNEQYF; CDR3nt: TGCGCCAGCAGCAAACGGACAGGGTCCAACGAGCAGTACTTC